One sample yielded the 20 T cell receptor beta chains listed below, sequenced in a study of CD8+CD57+ T cells in acquired aplastic anemia (dated by TCRdb to the late 2010s). Sequencing was performed on an Illumina HiSeq 2000. Genomic DNA was used as template for profiling of TCR beta VDJ combinations and CDR3 sequences. The raw public reads went through TCRdb reprocessing: fastp at Q25, MiXCR clone calling, in-frame beta chains kept. Each entry is one CDR3 protein sequence, shown with its most common DNA and genes. The sample table contains about 180,000 distinct CDR3 sequences; only one count was recorded for 45% to 50% of them. The leading ten clones occupy around 2.7% of the sample. The specimen sequenced was sorted CD4+, CD8+, or CD8+CD57+ T cells (not recorded which) from PBMCs. The source is a human donor in good health.

Comment on this clonotype: This may be a read error, as it is one base from a much larger clone. The rearrangement joins TRBV5-4 to TRBJ2-1, with a weak D call TRBD1 (6 bases). The CDR3 has 16 amino acids. Germline loops: CDR1 SGHNT, CDR2 YYREEE (reference sequence). The CDR3 bases are TGTGCCAACAGCTTGTCAGCAGGGGCCTCCTACAATGAGCAGTTCTTC. It is translated as CANSLSAGASYNEQFF.

This clonotype was seen once. V and J are TRBV24-1 and TRBJ1-1; the D is unclear. The CDR3 runs to 13 residues. CDR1 KGHDR and CDR2 SFDVKD come from the germline V gene. The V end was cut by 7 bases, the J end by 4 bases, with 12 bases between. This chain's CDR3 is CATRAGSGTEAFF. The CDR3 region has the DNA TGTGCCACCAGGGCGGGATCGGGCACTGAAGCTTTCTTT.

This clonotype was seen ten or more times. The V and J genes are TRBV11-2 and TRBJ1-2; TRBD1 might be the D (5 bases). Germline CDR1 is SGHAT and CDR2 is FQNNGV. The V and J ends lost 5 bases and 4 bases respectively, with 14 bases between them. CDR3 length equals 14 residues. CDR3 bases: TGTGCCAGCAGCCCGACGACAGACACCTATGGCTACACCTTC. As protein: CASSPTTDTYGYTF.

This clonotype was seen many times. The chain recombines TRBV12-3 or TRBV12-4 with TRBJ1-5; weak D call: TRBD1 (5 bases). The CDR3 length is 15 residues. The ends were cut back, 0 bases at V and 3 bases at J, with 9 bases in the middle. The chain's CDR3 is CASSLAGRDNQPQHF. CDR3 sequence (DNA): TGTGCCAGCAGTTTAGCGGGACGGGACAATCAGCCCCAGCATTTT.

This clonotype was picked up one time. V and J are TRBV7-9 and TRBJ1-1; D not resolved. The length of the CDR3 is 15 residues. The V gene lost 4 bases and the J gene lost 1 base, with 13 bases spanning the gap. Germline V gene sequence: CDR1 SEHNR, CDR2 FQNEAQ (reference sequence). Here the CDR3 reads CASSSQSGGNTEAFF. Here the CDR3 DNA reads TGTGCCAGCAGCTCCCAGTCTGGAGGGAACACTGAAGCTTTCTTT.

At least ten counts were recorded for this clonotype. The chain combines TRBV2 with TRBJ2-3; 9 bases match TRBD1. With V trimmed by 5 bases and J by 6 bases, 12 bases remained unmatched. Germline V CDR1 and CDR2: SNHLY, FYNNEI. The CDR3 has 16 residues. CDR3 amino acids: CASSPLRDRVSDTQYF. The CDR3 region has the DNA TGTGCCAGCAGTCCACTCCGGGACAGGGTATCGGATACGCAGTATTTT.

This clonotype was counted at least ten times. The chain carries TRBV3-1 and TRBJ2-7, with unresolved D. The CDR3 runs to 12 residues. Trimming removed 3 bases from V and 6 bases from J, with 9 bases in between. The V gene's germline CDR1 is LGHDT and CDR2 YNNKEL (reference sequence). This CDR3 is CASSHGGPEQYF. The CDR3 DNA reads as TGTGCCAGCAGCCACGGTGGTCCCGAGCAGTACTTC.

This clonotype was recorded once. The chain uses TRBV7-6 and TRBJ2-3, with D possibly matching TRBD2 (6 bases). Germline V gives CDR1 SGHVS, CDR2 FNYEAQ. CDR3 size: 15 residues. Deletions cut 2 bases from V and 2 bases from J, with 11 bases between. CDR3 nucleotide sequence: TGTGCCAGCAGCTTATCGGGAGAGTTCACAGATACGCAGTATTTT. Protein sequence: CASSLSGEFTDTQYF.

In regard to this clonotype: The junction and the germline gene differ at one end; a read error may be behind it. The rearrangement links TRBV24-1 to TRBJ2-2; D may be TRBD2 (6 bases). Germline CDR1 KGHDR, CDR2 SFDVKD. The CDR3 is made up of 15 amino acids. CDR3 DNA: TGTGCCAGCAGTTTATATCGGGAACTCACCGGGGGGCTGTTTTTT. It encodes CASSLYRELTGGLFF.

The rearrangement joins TRBV11-2 to TRBJ2-3, with 10 bases identical to TRBD1. The germline gives CDR1 SGHAT, CDR2 FQNNGV. After removal of 5 bases from V and 1 base from J, the junction contained 6 bases not matched to a gene. The CDR3 consists of 16 residues. CDR3 DNA sequence: TGTGCCAGCAGCCTGGGGACAGGGGTTGGCACAGATACGCAGTATTTT. As protein: CASSLGTGVGTDTQYF. The full variable domain, its missing parts supplied by reference TRBV11-2 and TRBJ2-3, is EAGVAQSPRYKIIEKRQSVAFWCNPISGHATLYWYQQILGQGPKLLIQFQNNGVVDDSQLPKDRFSAERLKGVDSTLKIQPAKLEDSAVYLCASSLGTGVGTDTQYFGPGTRLTVL.

The chain recombines TRBV10-3 with TRBJ2-2; the D call may be TRBD1 or TRBD2 (7 bases each). Germline V gives CDR1 ENHRY, CDR2 SYGVKD. Between the trimmed V and J ends, which lost 10 bases and 5 bases, there was a span of 17 bases. The CDR3 length is 14 residues. The CDR3 coding sequence is TGTGCCACCAGGGGGGCGGGGGCGACCGGGGAGCTGTTTTTT. Its translation is CATRGAGATGELFF.

J is TRBJ2-7 and V is TRBV7-2, with 8 bases matching TRBD2. This CDR3 is 13 amino acids long. Germline values: CDR1 SGHTA, CDR2 FQGNSA. V shed 8 bases and J 5 bases; nucleotides not matched to a gene: 8. In DNA, the CDR3 is TGTGCCAGCTCACCACTGACTAGCGACGAGCAGTACTTC. This translates into CASSPLTSDEQYF. Complete variable domain (other parts from reference TRBV7-2 and TRBJ2-7): GAGVSQSPSNKVTEKGKDVELRCDPISGHTALYWYRQSLGQGLEFLIYFQGNSAPDKSGLPSDRFSAERTGGSVSTLTIQRTQQEDSAVYLCASSPLTSDEQYFGPGTRLTVT.

This sequence joins TRBV29-1 and TRBJ1-4; the match to TRBD1 covers 7 bases. Losses at the gene ends were 6 bases for V and 4 bases for J; bases not matched to a gene: 5. Looked up from germline, CDR1 is SQVTM and CDR2 is ANQGSEA. CDR3 size: 13 residues. The CDR3 sequence: CSVTGWDNEKLFF. The CDR3 nucleotides read TGCAGCGTGACAGGGTGGGATAATGAAAAACTGTTTTTT.

Notes on this clonotype: A read error may account for a junction end that differs from germline. The genes are TRBV10-3 and TRBJ1-2; the D gene is possibly TRBD1 (6 bases). CDR1 and CDR2 (germline): ENHRY, SYGVKD. CDR3 length: 13 amino acids. This chain's CDR3 is CAISEAGVYDYTF. The CDR3 DNA sequence: TGTGCCATCAGTGAGGCAGGGGTTTATGACTACACCTTC.

This rearrangement joins TRBV29-1 to TRBJ1-1; D might be TRBD1 (5 bases). The CDR3 is made up of 11 amino acids. V lost 4 bases and J lost 8, with 11 bases in between. CDR1 and CDR2 from the germline V gene are SQVTM and ANQGSEA. The CDR3 spells CSVGDGAEAFF. DNA of the CDR3: TGCAGCGTTGGGGATGGGGCAGAAGCTTTCTTT.

The sample holds a few counts of this clonotype. The chain employs TRBV25-1 and TRBJ1-5; no clear D gene. The CDR3 runs to 14 residues. Trimming took 6 bases from V and 2 from J, leaving 11 bases between them. Germline CDR1 is MGHDK and CDR2 is SYGVNS. The CDR3 DNA reads TGTGCCAGCAGCGACACAACCGGCAATCAGCCCCAGCATTTT. This sequence encodes CASSDTTGNQPQHF.

This chain links TRBV20-1 with TRBJ2-5; the D is unclear. The ends were cut back, 0 bases at V and 7 bases at J, with 9 bases in the middle. Germline V CDR1 and CDR2: DFQATT, SNEGSKA (reference sequence). The CDR3 totals 12 residues. Here the CDR3 reads CSARDLSTTQYF. CDR3 nucleotide sequence: TGCAGTGCTAGAGATCTGAGCACGACCCAGTACTTC.

Written as DNA, the CDR3 is TGTGCCAGTAGTACCGGGACTTACAATGAGCAGTTCTTC. Its protein is CASSTGTYNEQFF. The chain employs TRBV19 and TRBJ2-1; D possibly corresponds to TRBD2 (6 bases). Trimming cost V 4 bases and J 4 bases, with 8 bases left between them. CDR3 length: 13 residues. Germline V gives CDR1 LNHDA, CDR2 SQIVND (reference sequence).

This clonotype was observed a few times. The chain employs TRBV7-9 and TRBJ2-2, with D perhaps TRBD2 (6 bases). With 7 bases removed from V and 4 bases from J, the gap between germline ends came to 7 bases. Germline CDR1 is SEHNR and CDR2 is FQNEAQ (reference sequence). This CDR3 spans 12 amino acids. The CDR3 bases are TGTGCCAGCAAAGCGGGCACCGGGGAGCTGTTTTTT. It encodes CASKAGTGELFF.

The rearrangement joins TRBV20-1 to TRBJ2-7; 8 nucleotides match TRBD1. CDR1 is DFQATT, CDR2 SNEGSKA, per germline (reference sequence). CDR3 length: 14 amino acids. V was clipped by 3 bases and J by 2 bases; unmatched bases: 6. This CDR3 is CSASLQGGPYEQYF. CDR3 bases: TGCAGTGCTAGTCTACAGGGGGGTCCCTACGAGCAGTACTTC.